Shown below are 10 T cell receptor beta chains from a single sample sequenced in a study of cytomegalovirus exposure and HLA in healthy donors. The PCR had 60 Vbeta and 13 Jbeta primers. Libraries were prepared by immunoSEQ multiplex PCR; TCRdb keeps only in-frame clonotypes and omits some of them. In all, the sample yields around 140,000 clones. Sample: PBMCs. These TCRs come from a woman aged 45-65 years in good health and CMV-seronegative.

V and J are TRBV7-8 and TRBJ1-2, with no clear D. CDR3 length equals 14 residues. V gave up 1 base and J gave up 5 bases, with 11 bases separating them. Germline V gives CDR1 SGHVS, CDR2 FQNEAQ. Written as DNA, the CDR3 is TGTGCCAGCAGCTTAGATGGAGCGGATTATGGCTACACCTTC. Translating gives CASSLDGADYGYTF. The variable domain in full, completed from reference TRBV7-8 and TRBJ1-2, reads GAGVSQSPRYKVAKRGQDVALRCDPISGHVSLFWYQQALGQGPEFLTYFQNEAQLDKSGLPSDRFFAERPEGSVSTLKIQRTQQEDSAVYLCASSLDGADYGYTFGSGTRLTVV.

The chain uses TRBV28 and TRBJ1-4, with D hard to call. The CDR3 covers 14 residues. V was pared by 3 bases and J by 8 bases, with 13 bases between. The germline CDR1 and CDR2 sequences are MDHEN and SYDVKM. CDR3 amino acids: CASSLVASSEKLFF. The CDR3 DNA is TGTGCCAGCAGTTTGGTTGCGTCCTCGGAAAAACTGTTTTTT.

The V call is TRBV5-1, the J call TRBJ1-2; D unclear. Germline values: CDR1 SGHRS, CDR2 YFSETQ. CDR3 length: 13 residues. The germline V and J ends were trimmed by 0 bases and 3 bases, with 6 bases remaining between them. This CDR3 is CASSLDSYYGYTF. DNA of the CDR3: TGCGCCAGCAGCTTGGACAGCTACTATGGCTACACCTTC.

The chain carries TRBV11-2 and TRBJ2-3, with 9 bases that match TRBD2. CDR1 and CDR2 (germline): SGHAT, FQNNGV. The J segment lost 3 bases and the V segment lost 1 base, leaving 8 bases of the junction unmatched. The CDR3 is 17 amino acids. This chain's CDR3 is CASSLVGREGLTDTQYF. For the CDR3, the DNA is TGTGCCAGCAGCTTAGTAGGGCGGGAGGGGTTGACAGATACGCAGTATTTT.

The gene calls are TRBV18 and TRBJ1-3; 8 bases fit TRBD1. This CDR3 is built from 16 residues. After removal of 3 bases from V and 0 bases from J, the junction contained 4 bases not matched to a gene. From germline, CDR1 is KGHSH and CDR2 LQKENI. CDR3 amino acids: CASSPDRVPSGNTIYF. CDR3 sequence (DNA): TGTGCCAGCTCACCGGACAGGGTGCCCTCTGGAAACACCATATATTTT.

As regards this clone: The junction differs from germline at one of its ends, possibly a read error. CDR3 nucleotides: TGTGCCAGCAGCCTGCCGGACAGGGGCTCCCATTTTTTT. It specifies CASSLPDRGSHFF. This chain uses TRBV28 with TRBJ1-1, with TRBD1 matching over 9 bases. Germline loops: CDR1 MDHEN, CDR2 SYDVKM. The CDR3 is 13 residues long.

This rearrangement joins TRBV5-1 to TRBJ2-6; 9 bases map to TRBD1. The junction had 8 bases not matched to a gene; V was cut back by 3 bases and J by 4 bases. The CDR3 covers 17 residues. CDR1 SGHRS and CDR2 YFSETQ come from the germline V gene. For the CDR3, the DNA is TGCGCCAGCAGCTCCGCCGGGACAGGGTCCGGGGCCAACGTCCTGACTTTC. Protein: CASSSAGTGSGANVLTF.

This chain joins TRBV7-9 and TRBJ2-7; D may be TRBD1 (5 bases). V dropped 4 bases and J dropped 6 bases, with 19 bases sitting between them. This CDR3 contains 15 residues. Germline loops: CDR1 SEHNR, CDR2 FQNEAQ (reference sequence). The CDR3 sequence: CASSSIIGVRAEQYF. As DNA, the CDR3 is TGTGCCAGCAGCTCTATAATAGGGGTCAGGGCCGAGCAGTACTTC.

The chain combines TRBV2 with TRBJ1-5, with D maybe TRBD1 (5 bases). Trimming removed 3 bases from V and 4 bases from J, with 16 bases in between. Looked up from germline, CDR1 is SNHLY and CDR2 is FYNNEI. This CDR3 has 16 residues. The CDR3: CASSEEISRGNQPQHF. The DNA for the CDR3 is TGTGCCAGCAGTGAGGAAATCTCACGGGGGAATCAGCCCCAGCATTTT.

The rearrangement uses TRBV7-2 and TRBJ1-2, with unresolved D. V gave up 3 bases and J gave up 4 bases, with 15 bases separating them. The CDR3 sequence is 15 residues long. Germline V gives CDR1 SGHTA, CDR2 FQGNSA. The CDR3, as DNA: TGTGCCAGCAGCTTTGGGTACGAGGGCGCCTATGGCTACACCTTC. Amino acid sequence: CASSFGYEGAYGYTF.